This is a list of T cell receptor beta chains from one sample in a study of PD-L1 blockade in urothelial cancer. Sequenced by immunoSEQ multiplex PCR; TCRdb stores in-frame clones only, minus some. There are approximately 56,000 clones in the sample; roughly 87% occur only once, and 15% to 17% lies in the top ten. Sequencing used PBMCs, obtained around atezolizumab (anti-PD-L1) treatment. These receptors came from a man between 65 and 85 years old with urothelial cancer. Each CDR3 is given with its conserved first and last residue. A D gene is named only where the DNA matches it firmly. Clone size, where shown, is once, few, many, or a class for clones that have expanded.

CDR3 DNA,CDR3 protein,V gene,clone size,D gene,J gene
TGTGCCAGTAGTCCGGACAGGGGAACTTACGAGCAGTACTTC,CASSPDRGTYEQYF,TRBV19,.,TRBD1,TRBJ2-7
TGTGCCAGCCGTAGGACAGAGAACTCCTACGAGCAGTACTTC,CASRRTENSYEQYF,TRBV2,.,.,TRBJ2-7
TGCGCCAGCAGCTTGAGCGGGCGGGGGCCCCAGCATTTT,CASSLSGRGPQHF,TRBV5-1,once,.,TRBJ1-5
TGTGCCTGGAGTACAGAGGGAAACACCATATATTTT,CAWSTEGNTIYF,TRBV30,.,.,TRBJ1-3
TGTGCCAGCAGCTTTCTTTCCGGGACAGGGGGCGGTGAGCAGTTCTTC,CASSFLSGTGGGEQFF,TRBV7-8,.,TRBD1,TRBJ2-1
TGTGCCAGCAGTGTCAGGGGGACCTACAATGAGCAGTTCTTC,CASSVRGTYNEQFF,TRBV2,.,TRBD1,TRBJ2-1
TGTGCCAGCAGCTTACGCTGGGGGCAGACAGATACGCAGTATTTT,CASSLRWGQTDTQYF,TRBV7-9,.,.,TRBJ2-3
TGTGCCAGTCAGGACAGGCTGGGCACTGAAGCTTTCTTT,CASQDRLGTEAFF,TRBV19,once,TRBD1,TRBJ1-1
TGTGCCAGCAGCTTAACGGGACAAGGGTTGGATGAGCAGTTCTTC,CASSLTGQGLDEQFF,TRBV11-3,.,.,TRBJ2-1
TGCGCCAGCAGTGGGTCCAGGGCGCGGGGTCAAGACAGATACGCGTATTTT,CASSGSRARGQDRYAYF,TRBV10-2,.,.,TRBJ2-3
TGTGCCAGCAGCTTAGCGGGGAGCGATGAGCAGTTCTTC,CASSLAGSDEQFF,TRBV11-2,.,.,TRBJ2-1
TGTGCCAGCAGCTTAAGGACAGATCAAGAGACCCAGTACTTC,CASSLRTDQETQYF,TRBV11-2,.,.,TRBJ2-5
TGTGCCAGCAGCGTGGGACCCGGGACAGGGGGCTTTGAAGAGACCCAGTACTTC,CASSVGPGTGGFEETQYF,TRBV9,.,TRBD1,TRBJ2-5
TGTGCCAGCAGTCGGGACAGAGCCTACGAGCAGTACTTC,CASSRDRAYEQYF,TRBV2,.,TRBD1,TRBJ2-7
TGTGCCAGCAGTTTATCATCAGGGGGCAAAGAGACCCAGTACTTC,CASSLSSGGKETQYF,TRBV27,once,TRBD1,TRBJ2-5
TGTGCCAGCAGCTTAACAAGGTCGGCAGGGGGCGGCGAGCAGTACTTC,CASSLTRSAGGGEQYF,TRBV7-8,few,TRBD1,TRBJ2-7
TGTGTCGGCAGGCCAGGGAACTATGGCTACACCTTC,CVGRPGNYGYTF,TRBV6-1,.,.,TRBJ1-2
TGTGCCAGCAGCCACCCGCAGGGTCTAGGTGAAAAACTGTTTTTT,CASSHPQGLGEKLFF,TRBV28,.,.,TRBJ1-4
TGTGCCAGCAGCAAAGCGAAGACAGGGGGGGCTGGCTACACCTTC,CASSKAKTGGAGYTF,TRBV21-1,.,.,TRBJ1-2
TGTGCCAGTACCGGGACAGGGGGCGCCTATGGAAACACCATATATTTT,CASTGTGGAYGNTIYF,TRBV19,.,TRBD1,TRBJ1-3
TGCAGCGTTGTTTTTCCGGGAGGGCGGCACAGATACGCGTATTTT,CSVVFPGGRHRYAYF,TRBV29-1,.,TRBD2,TRBJ2-3
TGTGCCAGCTCACCACAGATGTCGGCAGGGGATGGCTCTGGGGCCAACGTCCTGACTTTC,CASSPQMSAGDGSGANVLTF,TRBV18,once,.,TRBJ2-6
TGTGCCAGCTCACCATCAGGGATCAATCAGCCCCAGCATTTT,CASSPSGINQPQHF,TRBV18,once,.,TRBJ1-5
TGTGCCAGCAGGGGGACACACTATGGCTACACCTTC,CASRGTHYGYTF,TRBV28,.,.,TRBJ1-2
TGTGCCAGTACTAGACAGGGCCGGAATGGCTACACCTTC,CASTRQGRNGYTF,TRBV28,few,TRBD1,TRBJ1-2
TGCGCCAGCAGCCAAGATCGGACAGGTCGGACCGGGGAGCTGTTTTTT,CASSQDRTGRTGELFF,TRBV4-1,.,TRBD1,TRBJ2-2
TGTGCCAGCAGGCGGACTAGCGGGAGGAGAGAGACCCAGTACTTC,CASRRTSGRRETQYF,TRBV6-6,.,TRBD2,TRBJ2-5
TGTGCCAGCAGCTCAAACCTAGCGGGATATGAAGGCGGGGAGCTGTTTTTT,CASSSNLAGYEGGELFF,TRBV5-5,once,TRBD2,TRBJ2-2
TGTGCCAGCAGTGAAGGAACCGACGGGAACTATGGCTACACCTTC,CASSEGTDGNYGYTF,TRBV6-4,.,.,TRBJ1-2
TGCGCCAGCGGCAAAAATCAAGAGACCCAGTACTTC,CASGKNQETQYF,TRBV10-2,once,.,TRBJ2-5
TGTGCCAGTAGTCCGGGACTAGTCGACAGATACGCGTATTTT,CASSPGLVDRYAYF,TRBV19,.,TRBD2,TRBJ2-3
TGCAGCGTTGCGGGCGGACAGGGAACTGGAAACACCATATATTTT,CSVAGGQGTGNTIYF,TRBV29-1,once,TRBD1,TRBJ1-3
TGTGCCAGCTCACCACCCGGGGGGCGGGCGAACACTGAAGCTTTCTTT,CASSPPGGRANTEAFF,TRBV18,.,.,TRBJ1-1
TGTGCCAGCTCACCTAGGGACAGGGCGGAATACGCGTATTTT,CASSPRDRAEYAYF,TRBV18,.,TRBD1,TRBJ2-3
TGTGCCAGCAGCCGGTTAATGGGACTAGCGGAAGAGACCCAGTACTTC,CASSRLMGLAEETQYF,TRBV7-2,few,TRBD2,TRBJ2-5
TGTGCCAGCAGTGAAGAACTCGGGACAGGGGATTCTAGTGAGCAGTTCTTC,CASSEELGTGDSSEQFF,TRBV6-1,once,TRBD1,TRBJ2-1
TGTGCCAGCAGCTGGCAGGGGGTTAATGAAAAACTGTTTTTT,CASSWQGVNEKLFF,TRBV5-5,.,TRBD1,TRBJ1-4
TGTGCCAGCAGAGCAGGGCCCGGCTCTGGAAACACCATATATTTT,CASRAGPGSGNTIYF,TRBV6-5,.,.,TRBJ1-3
TGTGCCAGCAGCCAAGGCGACGCGGGAGAAACCTACAATGAGCAGTTCTTC,CASSQGDAGETYNEQFF,TRBV4-2,.,TRBD2,TRBJ2-1
TGTGCCAGCAGCTTACAGGGGAGCGGGGAGCTGTTTTTT,CASSLQGSGELFF,TRBV5-6,.,TRBD1,TRBJ2-2
TGTGCCAGCCGAGGGGGAACGGCCAATGAAAAACTGTTTTTT,CASRGGTANEKLFF,TRBV6-5,few,.,TRBJ1-4
TGTGCCAGCAGCTTATTTCCCGCGACTAGCGGGAAAGGCAATGAGCAGTTCTTC,CASSLFPATSGKGNEQFF,TRBV7-3,.,TRBD2,TRBJ2-1
TGCGCCAGCAGCCTGTCCGGGGAGGAAAAACTGTTTTTT,CASSLSGEEKLFF,TRBV5-1,.,.,TRBJ1-4
TGTGCCAGCAGTGAATCAGGGTCCACAGAGACCCAGTACTTC,CASSESGSTETQYF,TRBV2,once,.,TRBJ2-5
TGTGCCAGCAGCCAAGAGGGCGGGACTAGCGTTTATGAGCAGTTCTTC,CASSQEGGTSVYEQFF,TRBV4-2,.,TRBD2,TRBJ2-1
TGTGCCAGCTCACCGGGACAGCTTACCTACGAGCAGTACTTC,CASSPGQLTYEQYF,TRBV18,.,TRBD1,TRBJ2-7
TGTGCCAGCAGTCCCGGGACAGGGGTTACCGCTGAGCAGTTCTTC,CASSPGTGVTAEQFF,TRBV6-5,.,TRBD1,TRBJ2-1
TGTGCCAGCAGCCTAGCGGGGTCCGCCAACATTCAGTACTTC,CASSLAGSANIQYF,TRBV5-4,.,TRBD2,TRBJ2-4
TGTGCCAGCAGCACAGCCGCCGGGACAGGGAATGGCTACACCTTC,CASSTAAGTGNGYTF,TRBV9,few,TRBD1,TRBJ1-2
TGTGCCAGCAGCGAAGGGGGGGACTATGGCTACACCTTC,CASSEGGDYGYTF,TRBV9,.,.,TRBJ1-2